The sequence of this TCR beta chain was determined in a study of cytomegalovirus exposure and HLA in healthy donors (TCRdb year 2017). Notes on the research overall: In an earlier analysis of around 540 of the donors, around 300 Gb of sequence data and some 100 million unique TCR beta sequences from about 180 million T cells were reported. An early release covering 500 to 750 HLA-typed donors comprised 250 to 350 gigabases of sequencing data and around 80 million unique TCR sequences. The genetic ancestry cluster associated with self-reported Caucasian donors included 81% of the approximately 430 genotyped donors. The aim of the study was to test whether cataloging public T cell receptors could identify signatures of past pathogen exposure. The study used immunosequencing to profile the T cell repertoires of several hundred subjects and linked those repertoires to cytomegalovirus serostatus. A separate validation cohort of about 110 different subjects was used in addition to the approximately 700-subject first cohort. The study combined high-throughput TCR immunosequencing, statistical association of individual TCRs with disease status, and machine learning to predict cytomegalovirus infection status. A later analysis re-analyzed previously published TCR beta repertoires from several hundred donors and added high-resolution HLA genotyping to study TCR occurrence patterns. Rather than drawing on any new phenotypic data, the later analysis identified candidate immune exposures from TCR beta sequences and the way those sequences occurred across donors. To decide whether each TCR beta V gene segment behaved as functional or pseudogenic, an earlier analysis of fewer than 750 of the donors relied on high-throughput TCR beta sequencing. Donor age, sex, ethnicity and CMV serostatus were collected together with the repertoire data. A later genetic analysis used genome-wide SNP genotypes for about 65% of the roughly 670 donors, treating that subset as a discovery cohort. Every repertoire in the discovery cohort had been generated on one and the same sequencing platform. Both class I and class II loci were covered by HLA typing, at four-digit resolution. Typing coverage differed by locus: A, B, C, DRB1 and DQB1 were typed in roughly 620-640 donors, DQA1 in 522, DPA1 in 600 to 610, and DPB1 in 400 to 480. A few DR-DQ haplotypes were treated as single units for association and clustering because of strong linkage in the cohort. Among 300 to 500 genotyped donors of the cohort, an average of approximately 240,000 unique TCR beta nucleotide sequences was sequenced per donor, of which roughly 17% were non-productive.

The cohort comprised some 730 healthy bone marrow donors. At the time of sampling, all cohort members were nominally healthy, though unrecorded immune exposures were likely present. The donor tested CMV seropositive, placing the donor among the roughly 270 seropositive members of the cohort. A peripheral blood sample was provided by each donor, and peripheral blood mononuclear cells were used for TCR beta sequencing. Genomic DNA extraction from the blood cell samples was performed with the Qiagen DNeasy Blood Extraction Kit. Turning to this clone: Its antigen remains unidentified. Base qualities are missing; no much larger clone stands one base away.

Library preparation was by the immunoSEQ multiplex PCR assay. For the multiplex PCR, a mixture combining 60 forward primers for TCR Vbeta segments and 13 reverse primers for TCR Jbeta segments was used. Amplification of the CDR3 region of rearranged TCR beta genes was performed with a multiplex PCR assay on genomic DNA. On the Illumina HiSeq System, the amplified TCR beta libraries were sequenced as 87-base-pair reads. The published analysis was carried out like this. A later analysis tallied around 82 million unique TCR beta chains across the 650 to 750 repertoires, and about 12 million of those chains were shared by two or more donors. A nearest-neighbor algorithm error-corrected the raw reads and collapsed the reads into unique sequences, merging closely related sequences to remove PCR and sequencing errors. Alignment of CDR3 sequences to IMGT reference sequences was used to assign V, D and J gene segments. For a sequence to be retained, a match of at least six nucleotides was required to both a V gene segment and a J gene segment. A rearrangement counted as productive if the CDR3 had no stop codons and remained in frame with V and J, and every other rearrangement counted as non-productive. CDR3 was defined by IMGT convention, running from the second conserved V-encoded cysteine to the conserved J-encoded phenylalanine. The earlier analysis of about 560 of the donors excluded any sequence lacking an unambiguous match to a single V gene segment. An earlier analysis of a few hundred of the donors called V segments functional above 56.7% productive rearrangements and segregating when the between-donor standard deviation exceeded 5%. A statistical classification framework was developed to diagnose cytomegalovirus status using the catalog of TCR beta chain sequences. In a later analysis, TCR nucleotide sequences were compared against IMGT/GENE-DB human TR gene sequences so that V and J genes could be assigned. A later analysis assigned CDR3 sequences and most-parsimonious VDJ recombination scenarios with the TCRdist pipeline. In a later analysis, every TCR beta chain was defined by the combination of its CDR3 amino acid sequence and its V-gene family, and reads without a unique V-gene family were dropped. In a later analysis, 500 to 650 highly shared, low-generation-probability nucleotide sequences were removed to address suspected cross-contamination and a sequencing artifact. For each public chain, a later analysis derived a clonal expansion index from normalized ranks of inferred template counts within each repertoire. In a later analysis, generation probabilities were computed using a VDJ recombination model fitted to out-of-frame rearrangements, and the results were checked against IGoR. Hypergeometric tests were used in a later analysis to score TCR-TCR, TCR-HLA and TCR-CMV co-occurrence, with a repertoire-size bias correction applied to the TCR pairs. In a later analysis, false discovery rates were estimated by permuting HLA or CMV assignments 20 times. In a later analysis, co-occurring TCRs were grouped using DBSCAN, and TCRdist sequence similarity was added for clustering within HLA-allele-positive subsets. Co-occurrence clustering excluded repertoires with fewer than 30,000 or more than 120,000 public chains, plus five with anomalous nucleotide sharing. Sourced from immuneACCESS, this table was stored by TCRdb with only in-frame sequences that have V and J called. A share of the clones is absent; for the studies checked, an unresolved V gene accounts for under half, and the remainder has no known explanation. V, J and clone size were drawn from that table, and D and trimming were deduced from the DNA. The sample data list approximately 190,000 clones, and more than 80% of these were observed just once. The biggest ten clones account for roughly 2.8% of the sample.

Trimming costs V 0 bases and J 1 base, and their ends lie 23 bases apart. According to the germline V gene (reference sequence), CDR1 reads SGHNT and CDR2 reads YYREEE. The CDR3 covers 20 residues, taking in both the cysteine and the phenylalanine. Only the CDR3 DNA stays, 60 bases, in frame from base 1. Summary of the overall study and its limitations: An association between a missense DCLRE1C variant and V-gene and J-gene trimming of TCR beta chains was found in a later genetic analysis and replicated in an independent cohort. When HLA alleles, especially DR and DQ, strongly co-occurred, TCR associations were difficult to assign to individual alleles. Roughly 17 rarely observed V segments, including chromosome 9 orphons, were excluded from the earlier analysis of about 610 of the donors because counts were too low. According to the authors, the approach could potentially be generalized to other disease states and immunological phenotypes. Some IMGT-functional V segments, including TRBV6-2 and TRBV6-3, could not be told apart with the 87-base-pair reads, so those segments were excluded. Immune exposure information for the cohort was limited to CMV serostatus. A further reported finding was that TCR beta sequences accurately predicted the HLA-A and HLA-B alleles for most subjects in the first cohort. Presence/absence analyses assumed roughly uniform sequencing depth across donors, an assumption that may not hold. A total of around 150 TCR beta chains were listed by the study as associated with cytomegalovirus. Because HLA typing was missing for some donors at each locus, association tests included only the typed subset. According to a later analysis, parvovirus B19, influenza, CMV and Epstein-Barr virus appeared linked to several top co-occurrence clusters. The sequencing pipeline was judged likely to have produced a cluster of highly shared sequence variants as a technical artifact. In an earlier analysis of some 550 of the donors, most TCR beta V segments were observed in productive rearrangements about 90% or about 30% of the time, broadly matching IMGT annotations. In a later genetic analysis, fewer N-insertions in productive TCRs were reported among donors in an Asian-associated ancestry cluster than the roughly 700-donor mean. Most TCR sequences were observed very rarely across donors, whereas some public TCRs were present in many individuals. A later analysis associated 15,000 to 20,000 TCR beta sequences with specific HLA alleles at a false discovery rate of 0.05. Compared with equally common non-associated chains, HLA-associated TCR beta chains in a later analysis were more clonally expanded and had lower generation probabilities. According to a later analysis, TCR association rates differed among HLA loci, with DRB1 alleles showing the most associated TCRs and HLA-C alleles showing the fewest. The cohort was sequenced for TCR beta chains only, and without alpha or paired-chain data the features that could be detected were limited. In vitro tests confirmed that a few of the cytomegalovirus-associated TCR beta chains recognize cytomegalovirus antigens. Correlated functional status among segregating V segments might be attributable to linkage disequilibrium, but an unknown experimental factor could not be ruled out. Cytomegalovirus status was reported to be diagnosed by the classifier with high specificity and sensitivity in both the original and validation cohorts. In a later analysis, most CMV-associated TCR beta chains were found to appear HLA-restricted, with HLA associations seemingly driven largely by CMV exposure.

The sequenced sample was PBMCs. The V and J segments used are TRBV5-4 and TRBJ1-5; tentative D gene TRBD1, with 6 bases matching. The origin of this receptor is a woman in her fifties or sixties in good health and CMV-seropositive. The CDR3 region reads CASSLGGWQGNIRSNQPQHF. The nucleotides read TGTGCCAGCAGCTTGGGGGGTTGGCAGGGGAATATTCGGAGCAATCAGCCCCAGCATTTT.